These 9 T cell receptor beta chains came from one sample sequenced in a study of control samples from healthy donors and cancer patients. Some clones are missing from TCRdb's copy, which holds only in-frame ones; the method was immunoSEQ multiplex PCR. The table records 390,000 or so clones, 80% to 95% of them present only once. The sequencing sample was made of PBMCs. Source of these receptors: a man aged 40-55 years with head and neck cancer.

V and J are TRBV7-8 and TRBJ1-5; 7 nucleotides agree with TRBD1. The germline V gene encodes CDR1 SGHVS and CDR2 FQNEAQ. This CDR3 is built from 17 residues. J lost 3 bases, V lost 5 bases, and 13 bases had no gene match. CDR3 nucleotide sequence: TGTGCCAGCAGCAAGGGGTTTGGGACAGAAATCAATCAGCCCCAGCATTTT. This encodes CASSKGFGTEINQPQHF.

The chain couples TRBV27 to TRBJ2-7; no definite D call. V gave up 3 bases and J gave up 0 bases, with 9 bases separating them. This CDR3 comprises 14 residues. Germline V gene sequence: CDR1 MNHEY, CDR2 SMNVEV (reference sequence). The DNA of the CDR3 is TGTGCCAGCAGTTTCAGGAAAGTCTCCTACGAGCAGTACTTC. Its protein is CASSFRKVSYEQYF.

CDR3 DNA sequence: TGTGCCAGCAGCTGGAGGAATGAGCAGTTCTTC. Translating it yields CASSWRNEQFF. This sequence joins TRBV11-2 and TRBJ2-1; tentatively, D is TRBD2 (5 bases). Germline lookup yields CDR1 SGHAT and CDR2 FQNNGV. CDR3 length: 11 amino acids. Trimming pared 4 bases from V and 7 bases from J, leaving 5 bases between. Using reference TRBV11-2 and TRBJ2-1 for the parts outside the CDR3, the full variable domain is EAGVAQSPRYKIIEKRQSVAFWCNPISGHATLYWYQQILGQGPKLLIQFQNNGVVDDSQLPKDRFSAERLKGVDSTLKIQPAKLEDSAVYLCASSWRNEQFFGPGTRLTVL.

V is TRBV6-5 and J is TRBJ2-7; 10 nucleotides agree with TRBD1. The J segment lost 3 bases and the V segment lost 1 base, leaving 3 bases of the junction unmatched. The CDR3 consists of 15 residues. Germline V gene lookup returns CDR1 MNHEY and CDR2 SVGAGI. Written as DNA, the CDR3 is TGTGCCAGCAGTTACTTCCGGGACAGGGGCTACGAGCAGTACTTC. Its translation: CASSYFRDRGYEQYF.

The chain joins TRBV5-1 to TRBJ2-1; 8 nucleotides agree with TRBD1. The CDR3 length is 15 residues. After removal of 0 bases from V and 8 bases from J, the junction contained 7 bases not matched to a gene. In germline, CDR1 is SGHRS, CDR2 YFSETQ. The CDR3 coding sequence is TGCGCCAGCAGCTTGGCGGGGACAGGCTTTTATGAGCAGTTCTTC. Protein: CASSLAGTGFYEQFF.

The chain employs TRBV12-3 or TRBV12-4 and TRBJ2-7; no clear D gene. The CDR3 is 12 amino acids. The V and J ends lost 1 base and 6 bases respectively, with 7 bases between them. The CDR3 sequence is CASSLGLAEQYF. The CDR3 coding sequence is TGTGCCAGCAGTTTAGGGCTTGCCGAGCAGTACTTC.

This chain connects TRBV5-4 to TRBJ1-1; D may be TRBD1 (5 bases). V was trimmed by 4 bases and J by 6 bases, leaving 16 bases between them. The CDR3 covers 14 residues. Germline CDR1 is SGHNT and CDR2 is YYREEE (reference sequence). DNA of the CDR3: TGTGCCAGCAGCAGGGTGAGAGGGGAGGCTGAAGCTTTCTTT. Amino acids: CASSRVRGEAEAFF.

V usage is TRBV19 and J usage is TRBJ1-2, with D uncertain. The CDR3 length is 17 residues. Between the trimmed V and J ends, which lost 2 bases and 4 bases, there was a span of 20 bases. Germline values: CDR1 LNHDA, CDR2 SQIVND (reference sequence). CDR3 in DNA: TGTGCCAGTAGTATAAGAGGAGGACGGCGAACGGGCTATGGCTACACCTTC. It is translated as CASSIRGGRRTGYGYTF.

This chain joins TRBV9 and TRBJ1-4; 7 bases align to TRBD1. Trimming took 4 bases from V and 7 from J; bases not matched to a gene: 7. This CDR3 has 14 amino acids. Germline V gene data show CDR1 as SGDLS and CDR2 as YYNGEE. The CDR3 nucleotides read TGTGCCAGCAGCCCTCGACAGGGAGGTGAAAAACTGTTTTTT. It yields the protein CASSPRQGGEKLFF. Full variable domain (remainder filled in from reference TRBV9 and TRBJ1-4): DSGVTQTPKHLITATGQRVTLRCSPRSGDLSVYWYQQSLDQGLQFLIQYYNGEERAKGNILERFSAQQFPDLHSELNLSSLELGDSALYFCASSPRQGGEKLFFGSGTQLSVL.